A selection of T cell receptor beta chains follows, all from one sample in a study of T cells in Graves' hyperthyroidism and ophthalmopathy. Each CDR3 protein gets one entry after TCRdb re-called the multiplex PCR reads with MiXCR. The sample shows fewer than 350,000 distinct CDR3 sequences, roughly 13% of them seen only once. The sample consisted of blood. The receptors were gathered from a woman aged 25-40 years with Graves' hyperthyroidism that later progressed to Graves' ophthalmopathy. Both conserved end residues are part of each CDR3. A D gene is named only where the DNA matches it firmly. Size values are once, few and many counts, or a class for expanded clones, and some rows have none.

CDR3nt	CDR3aa	len	d_gene	j_gene	v_gene	abundance
TGTGCCAGCAGTTTACTCCCCGGGACAGGGACCGGGGAGCTGTTTTTT	CASSLLPGTGTGELFF	16	TRBD1	TRBJ2-2	TRBV12-3/TRBV12-4	many
TGTGCCTGGAGTGTCGACCCCGGAGGCACTGAAGCTTTCTTT	CAWSVDPGGTEAFF	14	.	TRBJ1-1	TRBV30	many
TGTGCCAGCAGGCGAGAGAACACCGGGGAGCTGTTTTTT	CASRRENTGELFF	13	.	TRBJ2-2	TRBV2	few
TGCAGCGTTTTGTCCAGGCCTGGCACCGGGGAGCTGTTTTTT	CSVLSRPGTGELFF	14	.	TRBJ2-2	TRBV29-1	many
TGCGCCAGCAGCCAAGGGGGTATCTCAGATACGCAGTATTTT	CASSQGGISDTQYF	14	.	TRBJ2-3	TRBV4-1	few
TGTGCCAGCAGTTTATCGCCGGGACTAGGCTACAATGAGCAGTTCTTC	CASSLSPGLGYNEQFF	16	TRBD2	TRBJ2-1	TRBV27	many
TGTGCCAGCAGCCAAGTGCCCAGCGGGAGTGGGAATGAGCAGTTCTTC	CASSQVPSGSGNEQFF	16	TRBD2	TRBJ2-1	TRBV4-2	.
TGCAGTGCTAGTCCCAGCGGGAGCTCCTACAATGAGCAGTTCTTC	CSASPSGSSYNEQFF	15	TRBD2	TRBJ2-1	TRBV20-1	many
TGCGCCAGCAGCTTGGGGACAGTGGGAGGAGAGACCCAGTACTTC	CASSLGTVGGETQYF	15	.	TRBJ2-5	TRBV5-1	many
TGCAGTGCTAGAGATTCTAGGTCCGACACAGATACGCAGTATTTT	CSARDSRSDTDTQYF	15	.	TRBJ2-3	TRBV20-1	.
TGTGCCAGCAGTTCGGCAGGGGGCGGCTATGGCTACACCTTC	CASSSAGGGYGYTF	14	TRBD1	TRBJ1-2	TRBV6-1	many
TGTGCCAGCAGTGGACTAGCGGGAGGGCTCCCCACAGATACGCAGTATTTT	CASSGLAGGLPTDTQYF	17	TRBD2	TRBJ2-3	TRBV28	many
TGTGCCAGCAGCCCCGGGCACGCGCGGGGGGGCCAAGAGACCCAGTACTTC	CASSPGHARGGQETQYF	17	TRBD2	TRBJ2-5	TRBV4-2	few
TGTGCCAGCAGTGACAGGGTGGCCAATGAGCAGTTCTTC	CASSDRVANEQFF	13	.	TRBJ2-1	TRBV6-1	few
TGCAGTGCTATGATAGTAGAGGGAGGGAAAGATGAGCAGTTCTTC	CSAMIVEGGKDEQFF	15	TRBD2	TRBJ2-1	TRBV20-1	many
TGCGCCAGCAGCTTACTAACAGGGGACTCTAGCACAGATACGCAGTATTTT	CASSLLTGDSSTDTQYF	17	.	TRBJ2-3	TRBV5-1	many
TGTGCCAGCAGTTACCTGAACTATGGCTACACCTTC	CASSYLNYGYTF	12	.	TRBJ1-2	TRBV28	many
TGTGCCAGCAGTTTGGTGGGACAGGGGGCGATGAACACTGAAGCTTTCTTT	CASSLVGQGAMNTEAFF	17	TRBD1	TRBJ1-1	TRBV28	many
TGCGCCAGCAGCCAAGAAGCTTCTGCAGGGGCAAATTCACCCCTCCACTTT	CASSQEASAGANSPLHF	17	.	TRBJ1-6	TRBV4-3	few
TGCGCCAGCAGCTTCGGGGGAGGGCCCTACGAGCAGTACTTC	CASSFGGGPYEQYF	14	TRBD2	TRBJ2-7	TRBV5-1	.
TGTGCCAGCAGCTTGGTCGTGGACAGCCTGATCTCTGGGGCCAACGTCCTGACTTTC	CASSLVVDSLISGANVLTF	19	.	TRBJ2-6	TRBV5-8	many
TGTGCCAGCACCGTCTCTGCGGGAGTATTCCACGAGCAGTACTTC	CASTVSAGVFHEQYF	15	TRBD2	TRBJ2-7	TRBV12-3/TRBV12-4	many
TGTGCCAGCAGTGGACAGGGGACGTACAAACTGTTTTTT	CASSGQGTYKLFF	13	TRBD1	TRBJ1-4	TRBV6-1	few
TGTGCCAGCAGCTTAGAGGCAATGGGGCTTCAGCCCCAGCATTTT	CASSLEAMGLQPQHF	15	.	TRBJ1-5	TRBV7-2	many
TGTGCCAGCAGCTTCCCGGGAGGTTCCTACAATGAGCAGTTCTTC	CASSFPGGSYNEQFF	15	TRBD2	TRBJ2-1	TRBV11-2	many
TGTGCCAGCAGTTTAACTGGACGGGAGTACCCCCAGTACTTC	CASSLTGREYPQYF	14	.	TRBJ2-5	TRBV27	many
TGTGCCAGTAGTATAGTTGAGGGAGGGCACTACGAGCAGTACTTC	CASSIVEGGHYEQYF	15	TRBD2	TRBJ2-7	TRBV19	few
TGCAGCGTTGAAGATCTGTTGGAGACCCAGTACTTC	CSVEDLLETQYF	12	.	TRBJ2-5	TRBV29-1	many
TGTGCCAGCAGTGAGCCAGAGAGCAATCAGCCCCAGCATTTT	CASSEPESNQPQHF	14	.	TRBJ1-5	TRBV6-1	many
TGTGCCAGCGCTCGCTATAACACCATATATTTT	CASARYNTIYF	11	.	TRBJ1-3	TRBV6-2/TRBV6-3	.
TGTGCCAGCAGAGGGGCGGCGGGGGCGGGGACCGGGGAGCTGTTTTTT	CASRGAAGAGTGELFF	16	.	TRBJ2-2	TRBV7-2	many
TGTGCCAGCAGGGGACTACTGGAGGCAGATACGCAGTATTTT	CASRGLLEADTQYF	14	TRBD2	TRBJ2-3	TRBV6-2/TRBV6-3	many
TGTGCCAGCAGTTTGGGGACGAACTCCTACAATGAGCAGTTCTTC	CASSLGTNSYNEQFF	15	.	TRBJ2-1	TRBV12-3/TRBV12-4	many
TGTGCCATCAGTGGGCCGGGACAGGGGTACAACGAGCAGTACTTC	CAISGPGQGYNEQYF	15	TRBD1	TRBJ2-7	TRBV10-3	many
TGTGCCAGCAGCCGAGGGATGGCGGGACACCCTAGAAATGGCTACACCTTC	CASSRGMAGHPRNGYTF	17	.	TRBJ1-2	TRBV12-3/TRBV12-4	many
TGCAGCGCGACAGGAGTATCCTACGAGCAGTACTTC	CSATGVSYEQYF	12	.	TRBJ2-7	TRBV29-1	many
TGTGCCAGCAGTTTTGGGCCCCCAGATACGCAGTATTTT	CASSFGPPDTQYF	13	.	TRBJ2-3	TRBV28	few
TGTGCCAGTAGTGGGGGAAGCGGGATCGCACCCTACGAGCAGTACTTC	CASSGGSGIAPYEQYF	16	TRBD2	TRBJ2-7	TRBV19	many
TGTGCCACCATGGGGGCGGGCCACAATGAGCAGTTCTTC	CATMGAGHNEQFF	13	.	TRBJ2-1	TRBV10-3	many
TGTGCCAGCAGCTTTCGGGGGGACTCCTACAATGAGCAGTTCTTC	CASSFRGDSYNEQFF	15	TRBD2	TRBJ2-1	TRBV5-6	many
TGTGCCAGCAGCAAGGACGCCCACCCGGGTCGCAATGAGCAGTTCTTC	CASSKDAHPGRNEQFF	16	.	TRBJ2-1	TRBV11-2	many
TGCAGTGCCGTGCAACTCAATGAGCAGTTCTTC	CSAVQLNEQFF	11	.	TRBJ2-1	TRBV20-1	many
TGTGCCAGCAGTTCCGGACCCAACAATGAGCAGTTCTTC	CASSSGPNNEQFF	13	.	TRBJ2-1	TRBV28	many
TGTGCCTCCTGGCCAGCGGACCGTAACAATGAGCAGTTCTTC	CASWPADRNNEQFF	14	.	TRBJ2-1	TRBV28	many
TGCGCCAGCAGCTTGGAGGCGGGAGGGCCTTTTGATACGCAGTATTTT	CASSLEAGGPFDTQYF	16	TRBD2	TRBJ2-3	TRBV5-1	many
TGTGCCAGCACTTCACCCCACAGAGCTGGAAACACCATATATTTT	CASTSPHRAGNTIYF	15	.	TRBJ1-3	TRBV6-2/TRBV6-3	many
TGCGCCAGCAGCCACTGGACTAGTAACTACGAGCAGTACTTC	CASSHWTSNYEQYF	14	TRBD2	TRBJ2-7	TRBV4-1	.
TGTGCCAGCAGCACGCCAGGACAGGGACCTTATGGCTACACCTTC	CASSTPGQGPYGYTF	15	TRBD1	TRBJ1-2	TRBV5-4	.
TGTGCCAGCAGTGGACCGGCGCTGGGCAATCAGCCCCAGCATTTT	CASSGPALGNQPQHF	15	.	TRBJ1-5	TRBV27	many
TGTGCCAGCAGTTCCCCCCGACTAGCGGGAACGTTCGCAGGGCAGTTCTTC	CASSSPRLAGTFAGQFF	17	TRBD2	TRBJ2-1	TRBV28	.